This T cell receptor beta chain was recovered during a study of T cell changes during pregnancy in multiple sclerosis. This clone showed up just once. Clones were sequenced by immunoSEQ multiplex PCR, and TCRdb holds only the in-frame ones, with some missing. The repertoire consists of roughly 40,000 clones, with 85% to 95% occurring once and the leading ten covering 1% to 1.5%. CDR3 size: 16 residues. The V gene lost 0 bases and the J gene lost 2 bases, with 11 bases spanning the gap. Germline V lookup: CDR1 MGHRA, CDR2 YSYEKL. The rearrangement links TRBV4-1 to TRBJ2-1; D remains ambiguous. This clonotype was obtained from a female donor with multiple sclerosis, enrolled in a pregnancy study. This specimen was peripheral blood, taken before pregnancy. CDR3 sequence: CASSQDVAAPYNEQFF. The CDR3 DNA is TGCGCCAGCAGCCAAGATGTAGCAGCTCCCTACAATGAGCAGTTCTTC.